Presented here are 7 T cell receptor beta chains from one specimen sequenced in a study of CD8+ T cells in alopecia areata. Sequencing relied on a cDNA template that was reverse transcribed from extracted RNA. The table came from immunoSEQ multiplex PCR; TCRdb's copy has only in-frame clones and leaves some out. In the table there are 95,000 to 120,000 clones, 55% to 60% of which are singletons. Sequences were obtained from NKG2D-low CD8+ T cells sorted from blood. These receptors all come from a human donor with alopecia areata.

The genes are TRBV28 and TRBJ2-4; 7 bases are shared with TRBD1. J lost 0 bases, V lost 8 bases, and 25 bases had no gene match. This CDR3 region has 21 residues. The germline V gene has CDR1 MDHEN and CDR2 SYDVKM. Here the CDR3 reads CASAPGQSFFLGPLAKNIQYF. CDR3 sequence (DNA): TGTGCCAGCGCCCCGGGACAGTCGTTCTTTTTGGGCCCACTAGCCAAAAACATTCAGTACTTC.

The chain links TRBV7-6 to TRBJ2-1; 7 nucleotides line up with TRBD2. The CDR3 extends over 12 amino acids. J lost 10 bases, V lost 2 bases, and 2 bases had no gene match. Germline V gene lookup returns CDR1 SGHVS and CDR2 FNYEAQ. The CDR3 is CASSLLGLEQFF. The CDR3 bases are TGTGCCAGCAGCTTATTGGGACTAGAGCAGTTCTTC. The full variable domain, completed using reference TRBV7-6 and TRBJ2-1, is GAGVSQSPRYKVTKRGQDVALRCDPISGHVSLYWYRQALGQGPEFLTYFNYEAQQDKSGLPNDRFSAERPEGSISTLTIQRTEQRDSAMYRCASSLLGLEQFFGPGTRLTVL.

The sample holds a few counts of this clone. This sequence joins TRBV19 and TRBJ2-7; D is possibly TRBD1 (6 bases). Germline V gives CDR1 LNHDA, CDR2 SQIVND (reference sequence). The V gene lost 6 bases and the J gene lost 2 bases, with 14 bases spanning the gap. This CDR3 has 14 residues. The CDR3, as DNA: TGTGCCAGTAGCCCGGGACACGGGCCCTACGAGCAGTACTTC. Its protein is CASSPGHGPYEQYF.

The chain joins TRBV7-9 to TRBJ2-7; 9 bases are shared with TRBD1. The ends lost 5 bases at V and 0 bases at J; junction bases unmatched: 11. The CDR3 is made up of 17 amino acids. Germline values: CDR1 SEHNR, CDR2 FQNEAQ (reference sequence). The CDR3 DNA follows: TGTGCCAGCAGCACCGTCGACAGGGGGGTTAGCTCCTACGAGCAGTACTTC. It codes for CASSTVDRGVSSYEQYF.

The CDR3 DNA is TGTGCCAGCAGCTTAAGTCGGACAGGGAGTGAGCAGTACTTC. It yields the protein CASSLSRTGSEQYF. V and J are TRBV7-9 and TRBJ2-7, with 8 bases lining up with TRBD1. This CDR3 spans 14 amino acids. V lost 2 bases and J lost 7; bases outside the gene matches: 7. Germline V gene data show CDR1 as SEHNR and CDR2 as FQNEAQ (reference sequence).

The CDR3 coding sequence is TGTGCCACCAGCAGAGATCTAGCGGGGAGCGGACAAGAGACCCAGTACTTC. It translates to CATSRDLAGSGQETQYF. This sequence joins TRBV15 and TRBJ2-5; TRBD2 matches at 9 bases. The CDR3 is made up of 17 amino acids. The germline V gene encodes CDR1 LNHNV and CDR2 YYDKDF (reference sequence). The V segment lost 0 bases and the J segment 2 bases; nucleotides outside the gene matches: 7.

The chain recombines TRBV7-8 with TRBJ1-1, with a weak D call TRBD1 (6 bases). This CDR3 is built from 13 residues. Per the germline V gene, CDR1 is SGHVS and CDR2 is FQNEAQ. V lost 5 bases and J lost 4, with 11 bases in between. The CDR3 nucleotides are TGTGCCAGCAGCCTAGGGGGGATCACTGAAGCTTTCTTT. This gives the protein CASSLGGITEAFF.